The next 9 T cell receptor beta chains were all read from a single sample in a study of cytomegalovirus exposure and HLA in healthy donors. TCRdb keeps only in-frame clones here, not all; method: immunoSEQ multiplex PCR. This repertoire shows some 180,000 clones, around 80% found once; its top ten account for roughly 1.2%. The specimen sequenced was PBMCs. All receptors come from a woman in her 30s in good health and CMV-seronegative.

The chain recombines TRBV4-1 with TRBJ2-1; 15 nucleotides align to TRBD2. Per germline, CDR1 MGHRA and CDR2 YSYEKL. The J segment lost 8 bases and the V segment lost 3 bases, leaving 11 bases of the junction unmatched. The CDR3 length is 18 residues. The CDR3 region has the DNA TGCGCCAGCAGCCACGGACTAGCGGGAGGGTGGGGAATGCATGAGCAGTTCTTC. It is translated as CASSHGLAGGWGMHEQFF.

The rearrangement uses TRBV29-1 and TRBJ2-7, with 7 bases matching TRBD2. Germline trimming cut 6 bases from V and 3 bases from J; bases unmatched to any gene: 8. CDR3 length: 13 residues. Germline loops: CDR1 SQVTM, CDR2 ANQGSEA. CDR3 DNA: TGCAGCGTAGATCCGGGGGAGGGCTACGAGCAGTACTTC. It encodes CSVDPGEGYEQYF.

V gene TRBV9 combines with J gene TRBJ1-2; no definite D call. V gave up 3 bases and J gave up 3 bases, with 3 bases separating them. CDR3 size: 11 residues. From germline, CDR1 is SGDLS and CDR2 YYNGEE. The CDR3 here is CASSADYGYTF. The CDR3, as DNA: TGTGCCAGCAGCGCGGACTATGGCTACACCTTC.

This chain connects TRBV6-5 to TRBJ2-1; 11 bases line up with TRBD2. J was trimmed by 4 bases and V by 2 bases; bases with no gene match: 4. Germline-derived CDR1 and CDR2 are MNHEY and SVGAGI. The CDR3 is made up of 16 amino acids. CDR3 bases: TGTGCCAGCAGTTACCGGGGACTAGCGGATTACAATGAGCAGTTCTTC. Amino acids: CASSYRGLADYNEQFF.

This chain uses TRBV7-9 with TRBJ1-1; 7 bases fit TRBD1. The junction had 5 bases not matched to a gene; V was cut back by 7 bases and J by 0 bases. The CDR3 contains 14 residues. The germline gives CDR1 SEHNR, CDR2 FQNEAQ (reference sequence). CDR3 protein: CASNRGQMNTEAFF. CDR3 bases: TGTGCCAGCAACAGGGGACAGATGAACACTGAAGCTTTCTTT.

There are many counts of this clone. CDR3 sequence: CASSRGRTEAFF. The CDR3 DNA reads as TGTGCCAGCTCCAGGGGACGCACTGAAGCTTTCTTT. The chain employs TRBV2 and TRBJ1-1, with D maybe TRBD1 (6 bases). From germline, CDR1 is SNHLY and CDR2 FYNNEI. Trimming shortened V by 8 bases and J by 4 bases, and 11 bases separated the two germline ends. The CDR3 has 12 residues.

The chain uses TRBV4-1 and TRBJ1-2; 7 nucleotides line up with TRBD1. Germline V CDR1 and CDR2: MGHRA, YSYEKL. This CDR3 comprises 17 residues. Unmatched junction bases numbered 12, after V lost 1 base and J lost 4 bases. CDR3 region: CASSQVKGARRGYGYTF. CDR3 in DNA: TGCGCCAGCAGCCAAGTTAAGGGGGCTAGGCGTGGCTATGGCTACACCTTC.

This rearrangement joins TRBV7-2 to TRBJ1-2; 7 bases agree with TRBD1. CDR1 is SGHTA, CDR2 FQGNSA, per germline. V trimming: 2 bases; J trimming: 8 bases; junction bases outside the gene matches: 14. The CDR3 runs to 16 residues. In DNA, the CDR3 is TGTGCCAGCAGCTTAATCCCGGGACAGAGGTCTATGGGCTACACCTTC. The encoded protein is CASSLIPGQRSMGYTF.

V is TRBV7-9 and J is TRBJ1-1, with 9 bases that match TRBD1. After removal of 5 bases from V and 0 bases from J, the junction contained 7 bases not matched to a gene. The CDR3 is 16 amino acids. Germline assignment: CDR1 SEHNR and CDR2 FQNEAQ (reference sequence). The CDR3, as DNA: TGTGCCAGCAGCCCAAAGCGGACAGGGGTGAACACTGAAGCTTTCTTT. Its translation is CASSPKRTGVNTEAFF. Filled out from reference TRBV7-9 and TRBJ1-1, the complete variable domain reads DTGVSQNPRHKITKRGQNVTFRCDPISEHNRLYWYRQTLGQGPEFLTYFQNEAQLEKSRLLSDRFSAERPKGSFSTLEIQRTEQGDSAMYLCASSPKRTGVNTEAFFGQGTRLTVV.